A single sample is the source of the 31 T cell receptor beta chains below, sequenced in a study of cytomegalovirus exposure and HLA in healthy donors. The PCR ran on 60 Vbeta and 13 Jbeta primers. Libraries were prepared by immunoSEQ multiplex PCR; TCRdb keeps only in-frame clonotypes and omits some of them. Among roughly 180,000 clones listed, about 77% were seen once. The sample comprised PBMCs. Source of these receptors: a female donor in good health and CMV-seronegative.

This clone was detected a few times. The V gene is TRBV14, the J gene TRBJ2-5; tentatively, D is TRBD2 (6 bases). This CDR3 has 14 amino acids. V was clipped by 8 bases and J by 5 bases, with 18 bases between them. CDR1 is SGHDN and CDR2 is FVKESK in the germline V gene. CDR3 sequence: CASSRGAPGETQYF. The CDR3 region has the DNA TGTGCCAGCTCTCGCGGGGCTCCGGGGGAGACCCAGTACTTC.

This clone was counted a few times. CDR3 amino acids: CASSYPGLPPYEQYF. As DNA, the CDR3 is TGTGCCAGCAGTTATCCAGGACTACCCCCCTACGAGCAGTACTTC. V and J are TRBV6-9 and TRBJ2-7, with D perhaps matching TRBD2 (6 bases). CDR3 length equals 15 residues. The V gene lost 2 bases and the J gene lost 2 bases, with 13 bases spanning the gap. Germline V lookup: CDR1 MNHGY, CDR2 SVAAGI.

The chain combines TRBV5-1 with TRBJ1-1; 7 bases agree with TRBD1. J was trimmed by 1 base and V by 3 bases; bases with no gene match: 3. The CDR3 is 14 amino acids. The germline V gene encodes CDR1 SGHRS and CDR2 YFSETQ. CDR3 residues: CASSSGQENTEAFF. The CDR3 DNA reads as TGCGCCAGCAGCTCAGGACAGGAGAACACTGAAGCTTTCTTT.

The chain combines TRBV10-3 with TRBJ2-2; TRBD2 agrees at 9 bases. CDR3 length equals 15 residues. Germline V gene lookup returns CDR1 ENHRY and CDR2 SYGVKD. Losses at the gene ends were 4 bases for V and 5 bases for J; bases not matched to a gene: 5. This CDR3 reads CAISGSGGRTGELFF. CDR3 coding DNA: TGTGCCATCAGTGGCAGCGGGGGGCGAACCGGGGAGCTGTTTTTT.

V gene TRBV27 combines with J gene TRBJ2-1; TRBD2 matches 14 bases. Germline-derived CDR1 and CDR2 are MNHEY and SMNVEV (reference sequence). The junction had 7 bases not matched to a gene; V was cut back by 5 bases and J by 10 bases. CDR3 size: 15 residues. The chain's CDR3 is CASSLGTSGSSEQFF. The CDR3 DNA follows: TGTGCCAGCAGTCTGGGGACTAGCGGGAGTTCGGAGCAGTTCTTC.

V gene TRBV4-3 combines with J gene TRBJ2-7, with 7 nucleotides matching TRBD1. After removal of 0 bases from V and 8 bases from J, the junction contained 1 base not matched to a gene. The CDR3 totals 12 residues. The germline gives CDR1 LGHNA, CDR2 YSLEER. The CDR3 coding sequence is TGCGCCAGCAGCCAAGAGGGACAGAAGCAGTACTTC. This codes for CASSQEGQKQYF.

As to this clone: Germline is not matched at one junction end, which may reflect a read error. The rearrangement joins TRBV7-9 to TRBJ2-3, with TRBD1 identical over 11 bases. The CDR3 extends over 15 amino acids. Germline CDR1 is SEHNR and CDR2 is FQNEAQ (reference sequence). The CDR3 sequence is CSSSQDRGLIDTQYF. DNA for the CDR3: TGTTCCAGCAGCCAGGACAGGGGGCTAATAGATACGCAGTATTTT.

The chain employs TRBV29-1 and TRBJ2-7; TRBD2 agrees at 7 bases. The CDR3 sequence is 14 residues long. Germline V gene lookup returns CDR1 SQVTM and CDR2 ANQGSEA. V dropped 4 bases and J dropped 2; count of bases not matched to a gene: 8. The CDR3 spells CSVGGGVGTYEQYF. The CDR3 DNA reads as TGCAGCGTTGGGGGGGGAGTTGGTACCTACGAGCAGTACTTC.

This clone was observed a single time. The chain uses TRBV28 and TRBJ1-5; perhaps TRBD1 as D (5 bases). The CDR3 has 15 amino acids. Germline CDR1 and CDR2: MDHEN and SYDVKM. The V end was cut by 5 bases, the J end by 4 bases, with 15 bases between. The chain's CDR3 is CASSGAGTSNQPQHF. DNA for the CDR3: TGTGCCAGCAGTGGAGCCGGGACTTCAAATCAGCCCCAGCATTTT. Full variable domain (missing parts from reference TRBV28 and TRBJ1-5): DVKVTQSSRYLVKRTGEKVFLECVQDMDHENMFWYRQDPGLGLRLIYFSYDVKMKEKGDIPEGYSVSREKKERFSLILESASTNQTSMYLCASSGAGTSNQPQHFGDGTRLSIL.

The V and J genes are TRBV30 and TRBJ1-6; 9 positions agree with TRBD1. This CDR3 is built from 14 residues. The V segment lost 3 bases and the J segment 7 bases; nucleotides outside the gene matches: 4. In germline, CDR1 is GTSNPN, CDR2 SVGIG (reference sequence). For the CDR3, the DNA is TGTGCCTGGAGGGGGACAGGGACGAATTCACCCCTCCACTTT. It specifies CAWRGTGTNSPLHF.

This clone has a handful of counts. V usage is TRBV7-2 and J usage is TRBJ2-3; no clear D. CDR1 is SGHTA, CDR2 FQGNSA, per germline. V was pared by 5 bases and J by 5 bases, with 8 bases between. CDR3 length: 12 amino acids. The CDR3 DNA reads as TGTGCCAGCAGCCCGAGTCAAGATACGCAGTATTTT. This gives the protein CASSPSQDTQYF.

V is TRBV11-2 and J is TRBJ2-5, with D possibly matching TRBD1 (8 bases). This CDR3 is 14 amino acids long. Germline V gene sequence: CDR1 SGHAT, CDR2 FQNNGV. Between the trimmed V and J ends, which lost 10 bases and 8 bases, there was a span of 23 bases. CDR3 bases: TGTGCCACCCGCTGGACAGGGAGGGGAGAAACCCAGTACTTC. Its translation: CATRWTGRGETQYF.

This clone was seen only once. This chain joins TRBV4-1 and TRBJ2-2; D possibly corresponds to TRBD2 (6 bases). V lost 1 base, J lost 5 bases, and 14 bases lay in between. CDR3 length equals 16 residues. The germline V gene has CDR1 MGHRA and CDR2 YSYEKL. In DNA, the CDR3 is TGCGCCAGCAGCCAAGGGGGCGGGGCGGGGACCGGGGAGCTGTTTTTT. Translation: CASSQGGGAGTGELFF.

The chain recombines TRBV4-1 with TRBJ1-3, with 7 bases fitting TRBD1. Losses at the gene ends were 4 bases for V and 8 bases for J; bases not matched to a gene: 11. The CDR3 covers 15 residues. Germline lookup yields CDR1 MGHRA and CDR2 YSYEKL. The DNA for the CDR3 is TGCGCCAGCAGCCTACAACAGGGGTACCAGGACACCATATATTTT. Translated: CASSLQQGYQDTIYF.

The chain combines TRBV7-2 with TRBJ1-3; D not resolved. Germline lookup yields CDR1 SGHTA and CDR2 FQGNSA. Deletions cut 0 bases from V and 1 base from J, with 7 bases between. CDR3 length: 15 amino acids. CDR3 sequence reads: CASSLATRSGNTIYF. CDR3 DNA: TGTGCCAGCAGCTTAGCGACCAGGTCTGGAAACACCATATATTTT.

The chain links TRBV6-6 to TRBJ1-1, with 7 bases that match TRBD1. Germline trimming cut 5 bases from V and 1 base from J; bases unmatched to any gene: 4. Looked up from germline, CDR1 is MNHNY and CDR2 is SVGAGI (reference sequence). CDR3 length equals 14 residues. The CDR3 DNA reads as TGTGCCAGCAGTGGGACAGCCGGGAACACTGAAGCTTTCTTT. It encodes CASSGTAGNTEAFF.

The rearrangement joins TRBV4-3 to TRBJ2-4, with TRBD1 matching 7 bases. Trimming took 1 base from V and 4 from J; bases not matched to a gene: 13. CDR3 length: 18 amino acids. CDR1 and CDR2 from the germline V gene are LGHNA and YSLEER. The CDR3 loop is CASSQGLSERQGKNIQYF. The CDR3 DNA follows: TGCGCCAGCAGCCAAGGTTTAAGTGAGAGACAGGGAAAAAACATTCAGTACTTC.

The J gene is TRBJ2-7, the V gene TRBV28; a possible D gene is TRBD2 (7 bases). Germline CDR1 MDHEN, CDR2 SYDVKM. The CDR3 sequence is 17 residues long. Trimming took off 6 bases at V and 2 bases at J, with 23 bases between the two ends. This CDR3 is CASSRGASGTPAYEQYF. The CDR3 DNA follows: TGTGCCAGCAGCCGGGGGGCTAGCGGAACACCAGCCTACGAGCAGTACTTC.

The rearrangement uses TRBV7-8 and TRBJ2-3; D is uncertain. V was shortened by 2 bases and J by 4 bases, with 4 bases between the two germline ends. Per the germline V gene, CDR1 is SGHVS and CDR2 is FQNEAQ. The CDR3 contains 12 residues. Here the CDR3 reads CASSLLADTQYF. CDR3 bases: TGTGCCAGCAGCTTACTCGCAGATACGCAGTATTTT.

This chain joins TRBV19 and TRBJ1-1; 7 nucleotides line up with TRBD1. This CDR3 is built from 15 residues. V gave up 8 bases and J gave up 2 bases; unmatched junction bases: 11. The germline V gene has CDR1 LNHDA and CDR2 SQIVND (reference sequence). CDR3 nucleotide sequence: TGTGCCAGTGGATCGGCTGGGACAGCCAACACTGAAGCTTTCTTT. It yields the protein CASGSAGTANTEAFF.

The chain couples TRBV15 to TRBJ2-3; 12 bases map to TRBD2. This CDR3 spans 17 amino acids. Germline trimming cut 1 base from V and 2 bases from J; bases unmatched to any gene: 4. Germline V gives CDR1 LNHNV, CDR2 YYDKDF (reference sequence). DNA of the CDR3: TGTGCCACCAGCAGAGGACTAGCGGGGGCCTACACAGATACGCAGTATTTT. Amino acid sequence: CATSRGLAGAYTDTQYF.

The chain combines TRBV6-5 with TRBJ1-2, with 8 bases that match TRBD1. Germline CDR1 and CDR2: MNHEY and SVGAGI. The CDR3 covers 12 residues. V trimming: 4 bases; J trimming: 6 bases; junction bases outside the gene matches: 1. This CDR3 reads CASSSTGDGYTF. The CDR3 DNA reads TGTGCCAGCAGTTCGACAGGGGATGGCTACACCTTC.

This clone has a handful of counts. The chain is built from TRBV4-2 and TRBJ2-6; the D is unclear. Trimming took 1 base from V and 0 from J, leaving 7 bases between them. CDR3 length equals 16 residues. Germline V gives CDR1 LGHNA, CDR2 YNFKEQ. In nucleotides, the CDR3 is TGTGCCAGCAGCCAAGTGGGCAGCTCTGGGGCCAACGTCCTGACTTTC. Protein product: CASSQVGSSGANVLTF.

The CDR3 loop reads CASSSNPGTGELFF. In nucleotides, the CDR3 is TGTGCCAGCAGCTCAAACCCGGGGACCGGGGAGCTGTTTTTT. V and J are TRBV7-7 and TRBJ2-2; TRBD2 is a possible D gene (5 bases). The germline V gene encodes CDR1 SSHAT and CDR2 FNYEAQ (reference sequence). Trimming left V 4 bases short and J 5 bases short, with 11 bases between. The CDR3 covers 14 residues.

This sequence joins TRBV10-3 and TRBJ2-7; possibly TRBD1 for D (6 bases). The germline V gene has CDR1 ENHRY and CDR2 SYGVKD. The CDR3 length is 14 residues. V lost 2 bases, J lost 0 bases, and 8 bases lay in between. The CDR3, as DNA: TGTGCCATCAGTGAGCAGGGGAACTCCTACGAGCAGTACTTC. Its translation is CAISEQGNSYEQYF.

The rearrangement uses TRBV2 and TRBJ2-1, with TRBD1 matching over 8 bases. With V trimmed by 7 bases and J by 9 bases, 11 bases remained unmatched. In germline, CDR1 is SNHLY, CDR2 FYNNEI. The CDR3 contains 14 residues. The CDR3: CASNSRGRNIEQFF. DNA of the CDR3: TGTGCCAGCAATTCCAGGGGGCGGAATATTGAGCAGTTCTTC.

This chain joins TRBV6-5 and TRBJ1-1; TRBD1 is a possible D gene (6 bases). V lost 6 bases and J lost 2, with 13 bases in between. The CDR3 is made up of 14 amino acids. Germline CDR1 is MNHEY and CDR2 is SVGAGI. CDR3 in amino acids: CASREQGPNTEAFF. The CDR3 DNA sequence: TGTGCCAGCAGAGAACAGGGACCTAACACTGAAGCTTTCTTT.

CDR3 residues: CASSPDRGSGLAVGEQFF. In DNA, the CDR3 is TGCGCCAGCAGCCCAGACCGGGGTTCGGGACTAGCAGTTGGTGAGCAGTTCTTC. The chain links TRBV5-1 to TRBJ2-1; 9 nucleotides line up with TRBD2. J gave up 9 bases and V 4 bases, and 20 bases lay outside the gene matches. The V gene's germline CDR1 is SGHRS and CDR2 YFSETQ. CDR3 length: 18 amino acids.

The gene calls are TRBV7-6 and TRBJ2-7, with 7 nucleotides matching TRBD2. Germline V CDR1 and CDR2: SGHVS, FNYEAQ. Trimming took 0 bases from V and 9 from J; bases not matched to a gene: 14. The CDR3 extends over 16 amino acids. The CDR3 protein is CASSLAGGGEGGVQYF. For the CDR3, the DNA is TGTGCCAGCAGCTTAGCGGGAGGCGGGGAGGGAGGGGTGCAGTACTTC.

CDR3 region: CSVESPGGSYEQYF. CDR3 nucleotide sequence: TGCAGCGTTGAAAGCCCGGGAGGGTCCTACGAGCAGTACTTC. This chain connects TRBV29-1 to TRBJ2-7; 8 bases are a match to TRBD2. V lost 2 bases to trimming and J lost 1 base; unmatched junction nucleotides: 4. The CDR3 covers 14 residues. Germline V gene lookup returns CDR1 SQVTM and CDR2 ANQGSEA.

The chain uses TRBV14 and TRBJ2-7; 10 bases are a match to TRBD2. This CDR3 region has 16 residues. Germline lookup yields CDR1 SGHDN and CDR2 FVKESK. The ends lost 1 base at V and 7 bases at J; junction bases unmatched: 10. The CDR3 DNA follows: TGTGCCAGCAGCCAAGGTAGCGGGGGGACCCAAGGGGAGCAGTACTTC. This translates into CASSQGSGGTQGEQYF.